The rows below give T cell receptor beta chains drawn from one sample of a study of shared clonotypes between healthy human individuals. Assay used: immunoSEQ multiplex PCR; TCRdb lists only in-frame clones, some missing. This sample has a few million clones, with about nine tenths found just once. The specimen sequenced was naive CD4+ T cells from PBMCs. The receptors come from a man younger than 35 in good health. Some clones in this sample may be carry-over from other donors' samples. The CDR3 runs from the conserved cysteine through the conserved F or W. The D gene is left open where the match is weak.

d_call: -
cdr3_length: 14
j_call: TRBJ2-1
v_call: TRBV5-4
cdr3_aa: CASSFELQYNEQFF
cdr3_nt: TGTGCCAGCAGCTTTGAACTGCAGTACAATGAGCAGTTCTTC

d_call: TRBD1
cdr3_length: 16
j_call: TRBJ1-2
v_call: TRBV28
cdr3_aa: CASRSPTGATPYGYTF
cdr3_nt: TGTGCCAGCAGGTCCCCGACAGGGGCTACCCCCTATGGCTACACCTTC

d_call: -
cdr3_length: 13
j_call: TRBJ2-1
v_call: TRBV11-2
cdr3_aa: CASSLGWGNEQFF
cdr3_nt: TGTGCCAGCAGCTTAGGGTGGGGGAATGAGCAGTTCTTC

d_call: TRBD1
cdr3_length: 15
j_call: TRBJ2-3
v_call: TRBV11-2
cdr3_aa: CASSIRTGSTDTQYF
cdr3_nt: TGTGCCAGCAGCATCAGGACAGGCAGCACAGATACGCAGTATTTT

d_call: -
cdr3_length: 14
j_call: TRBJ1-1
v_call: TRBV7-9
cdr3_aa: CASSLGRVGTEAFF
cdr3_nt: TGTGCCAGCAGCTTAGGCAGGGTGGGCACTGAAGCTTTCTTT

d_call: TRBD2
cdr3_length: 13
j_call: TRBJ2-3
v_call: TRBV4-1
cdr3_aa: CASSQPAGGLQYF
cdr3_nt: TGCGCCAGCAGCCAACCAGCGGGAGGCCTCCAGTATTTT

d_call: -
cdr3_length: 11
j_call: TRBJ2-7
v_call: TRBV10-3
cdr3_aa: CAISPGNEQYF
cdr3_nt: TGTGCCATCAGTCCAGGGAACGAGCAGTACTTC

d_call: -
cdr3_length: 12
j_call: TRBJ2-7
v_call: TRBV6-1
cdr3_aa: CASNVGVYEQYF
cdr3_nt: TGTGCCAGCAATGTGGGGGTCTACGAGCAGTACTTC

d_call: TRBD1
cdr3_length: 15
j_call: TRBJ2-2
v_call: TRBV2
cdr3_aa: CASSERGQGPGELFF
cdr3_nt: TGTGCCAGCAGTGAACGAGGACAGGGGCCCGGGGAGCTGTTTTTT

d_call: TRBD2
cdr3_length: 15
j_call: TRBJ2-1
v_call: TRBV7-3
cdr3_aa: CASSLPRGGGNEQFF
cdr3_nt: TGTGCCAGCAGCTTACCCCGCGGGGGTGGGAATGAGCAGTTCTTC

d_call: -
cdr3_length: 13
j_call: TRBJ2-3
v_call: TRBV6-1
cdr3_aa: CASSGQPPDTQYF
cdr3_nt: TGTGCCAGCAGTGGGCAGCCTCCAGATACGCAGTATTTT

d_call: -
cdr3_length: 16
j_call: TRBJ2-6
v_call: TRBV28
cdr3_aa: CASSEAGYSGANVLTF
cdr3_nt: TGTGCCAGCAGTGAAGCAGGGTACTCTGGGGCCAACGTCCTGACTTTC

d_call: -
cdr3_length: 15
j_call: TRBJ1-2
v_call: TRBV19
cdr3_aa: CASSIVYTVSFAYTF
cdr3_nt: TGTGCCAGTAGTATCGTTTATACAGTATCGTTCGCCTACACCTTC

d_call: TRBD1
cdr3_length: 18
j_call: TRBJ2-1
v_call: TRBV5-6
cdr3_aa: CASSWGTGSRDSYNEQFF
cdr3_nt: TGTGCCAGCAGCTGGGGGACAGGGAGCCGGGACTCCTACAATGAGCAGTTCTTC

d_call: TRBD1
cdr3_length: 18
j_call: TRBJ1-5
v_call: TRBV28
cdr3_aa: CASSSTLSQGGFNQPQHF
cdr3_nt: TGTGCCAGCAGTTCGACCCTCTCACAGGGGGGATTCAATCAGCCCCAGCATTTT

d_call: TRBD1
cdr3_length: 16
j_call: TRBJ1-5
v_call: TRBV15
cdr3_aa: CATSRGDSRANQPQHF
cdr3_nt: TGTGCCACCAGCAGAGGGGACAGTCGAGCAAATCAGCCCCAGCATTTT

d_call: -
cdr3_length: 13
j_call: TRBJ1-5
v_call: TRBV27
cdr3_aa: CASGSYSNQPQHF
cdr3_nt: TGTGCCAGCGGATCGTATAGCAATCAGCCCCAGCATTTT

d_call: -
cdr3_length: 15
j_call: TRBJ2-2
v_call: TRBV7-9
cdr3_aa: CASSLQTGNTGELFF
cdr3_nt: TGTGCCAGCAGCCTACAAACAGGGAACACCGGGGAGCTGTTTTTT

d_call: TRBD2
cdr3_length: 16
j_call: TRBJ2-3
v_call: TRBV28
cdr3_aa: CASSPRGSGSSDTQYF
cdr3_nt: TGTGCCAGCAGTCCCCGTGGGAGCGGGAGCTCAGATACGCAGTATTTT

d_call: TRBD2
cdr3_length: 14
j_call: TRBJ2-1
v_call: TRBV7-9
cdr3_aa: CASGLAGSYNEQFF
cdr3_nt: TGTGCCAGTGGGCTAGCGGGCTCTTACAATGAGCAGTTCTTC

d_call: -
cdr3_length: 11
j_call: TRBJ2-5
v_call: TRBV30
cdr3_aa: CAWSGRETQYF
cdr3_nt: TGTGCCTGGAGTGGGAGGGAGACCCAGTACTTC

d_call: -
cdr3_length: 14
j_call: TRBJ2-7
v_call: TRBV5-4
cdr3_aa: CASSPPDRSDEQYF
cdr3_nt: TGTGCCAGCAGCCCCCCAGACAGGAGCGACGAGCAGTACTTC

d_call: TRBD2
cdr3_length: 15
j_call: TRBJ2-7
v_call: TRBV6-1
cdr3_aa: CASRPGLAGIPEQYF
cdr3_nt: TGTGCCAGCAGACCTGGGCTAGCGGGAATCCCCGAGCAGTACTTC

d_call: -
cdr3_length: 11
j_call: TRBJ2-1
v_call: TRBV30
cdr3_aa: CAWTGYREQFF
cdr3_nt: TGTGCCTGGACAGGGTACCGTGAGCAGTTCTTC

d_call: -
cdr3_length: 13
j_call: TRBJ2-2
v_call: TRBV5-4
cdr3_aa: CASSPTGTGELFF
cdr3_nt: TGTGCCAGCAGCCCGACTGGTACCGGGGAGCTGTTTTTT

d_call: -
cdr3_length: 13
j_call: TRBJ1-2
v_call: TRBV7-2
cdr3_aa: CASVLNSYYGYTF
cdr3_nt: TGTGCCTCGGTCCTCAACAGCTACTATGGCTACACCTTC

d_call: -
cdr3_length: 16
j_call: TRBJ2-5
v_call: TRBV5-1
cdr3_aa: CASSFGFARDDETQYF
cdr3_nt: TGCGCCAGCAGCTTTGGATTCGCGCGGGATGACGAGACCCAGTACTTC

d_call: -
cdr3_length: 12
j_call: TRBJ2-3
v_call: TRBV29-1
cdr3_aa: CSVDLGTDTQYF
cdr3_nt: TGCAGCGTTGATTTAGGGACAGATACGCAGTATTTT

d_call: -
cdr3_length: 14
j_call: TRBJ2-7
v_call: TRBV2
cdr3_aa: CASSDPVPTYEQYF
cdr3_nt: TGTGCCAGCAGTGACCCAGTACCTACCTACGAGCAGTACTTC

d_call: TRBD1
cdr3_length: 14
j_call: TRBJ2-7
v_call: TRBV27
cdr3_aa: CASSFHRGSYEQYF
cdr3_nt: TGTGCCAGCAGTTTCCACAGGGGCTCCTACGAGCAGTACTTC

d_call: TRBD1
cdr3_length: 15
j_call: TRBJ1-4
v_call: TRBV6-5
cdr3_aa: CASSYSTGPNEKLFF
cdr3_nt: TGTGCCAGCAGTTACTCGACAGGGCCTAATGAAAAACTGTTTTTT